The TCR beta chain under discussion was sequenced for a study of PD-L1 blockade in urothelial cancer. Study context: At 6 weeks and at 3 weeks (second dose) after treatment start, blood was analyzed.

Sequencing was performed with immunoSEQ multiplex PCR; in TCRdb, only in-frame clones are kept and a portion is missing. The table has around 71,000 clones, about 82% seen once; the top ten hold approximately 7.1%. Per the germline V gene, CDR1 is SNHLY and CDR2 is FYNNEI. The trim removed 6 bases at V and 2 bases at J, leaving 8 bases unmatched. This CDR3 region has 16 residues. Indicated time point: pretreatment peripheral blood. Pretreatment and on-treatment samples were taken, numbering 1 to 8 per patient. The sample consisted of PBMCs, taken around atezolizumab (anti-PD-L1) treatment. The genes are TRBV2 and TRBJ2-3; TRBD2 aligns across 10 bases. This TCR was recovered from a man aged 40-55 years with urothelial cancer. CDR3 nucleotides: TGTGCCAGCAGAGAACGAGCGGGAGGGCACACAGATACGCAGTATTTT. Translated, it gives CASRERAGGHTDTQYF.